Below are 8 T cell receptor beta chains sequenced from a single sample in a study of T cells in Graves' hyperthyroidism and ophthalmopathy (dated by TCRdb to about 2019). The library was made by multiplex PCR. These reads were obtained on an Illumina HiSeq 2000. The TCR beta CDR3 regions were amplified from RNA transcripts. For the first round of RT-PCR on the TCR CDR3, the HTBI primer set was used together with the Qiagen OneStep RT-PCR kit. TCRdb handled the public reads itself, with Q25 trimming in fastp and clone calling in MiXCR, and kept productive beta chains. Every distinct CDR3 protein forms one entry, paired with its most common genes and DNA. The sample data list approximately 330,000 distinct CDR3 sequences, and 18% of these were observed just once. Jointly, the top ten make up about 49% of the sample. Input material: blood. These receptors were obtained from a woman aged 45-65 years with Graves' hyperthyroidism.

J is TRBJ2-4 and V is TRBV14; D gene unclear. Looked up from germline, CDR1 is SGHDN and CDR2 is FVKESK. Trimming took 3 bases from V and 5 from J, leaving 8 bases between them. This CDR3 is 13 amino acids long. CDR3 sequence: CASSHVAENIQYF. The CDR3 bases are TGTGCCAGCAGCCATGTCGCGGAAAACATTCAGTACTTC.

The chain's CDR3 is CASSLHLGANTGELFF. The CDR3 DNA sequence: TGTGCCAGCAGCTTACACCTGGGGGCGAACACCGGGGAGCTGTTTTTT. The chain recombines TRBV12-3 or TRBV12-4 with TRBJ2-2; either TRBD1 or TRBD2 may fit D (5 bases each). V lost 6 bases and J lost 0, with 14 bases in between. The CDR3 is 16 amino acids.

The chain combines TRBV20-1 with TRBJ2-3, with D perhaps matching TRBD2 (5 bases). CDR3 size: 12 residues. Germline V gene lookup returns CDR1 DFQATT and CDR2 SNEGSKA (reference sequence). Between the trimmed V and J ends, which lost 2 bases and 13 bases, there was a span of 16 bases. The CDR3 sequence is CSARRLAHAEYF. The CDR3 DNA is TGCAGTGCTAGACGGCTAGCTCATGCGGAGTATTTT.

V gene TRBV7-9 combines with J gene TRBJ2-1; D remains unclear. CDR1 SEHNR and CDR2 FQNEAQ come from the germline V gene (reference sequence). V was shortened by 7 bases and J by 8 bases, with 12 bases between the two germline ends. This CDR3 region has 12 residues. The chain's CDR3 is CASTLTRDEQFF. In DNA form, the CDR3 reads TGTGCCAGCACCCTGACGCGTGATGAGCAGTTCTTC.

This clonotype was seen a few times. The chain links TRBV12-3 or TRBV12-4 to TRBJ1-1; tentatively, D is TRBD1 (5 bases). Trimming took 5 bases from V and 5 from J, leaving 15 bases between them. CDR3 length equals 14 residues. The DNA for the CDR3 is TGTGCCAGCAGTCGTTACACGGGGGGAACTGAAGCTTTCTTT. This translates into CASSRYTGGTEAFF.

Concerning this clonotype itself: A read error may be the cause here, since a much bigger clone is one base away. The V gene is TRBV7-8, the J gene TRBJ2-7, with 10 bases identical to TRBD1. Per the germline V gene, CDR1 is SGHVS and CDR2 is FQNEAQ. V gave up 5 bases and J gave up 0 bases; unmatched junction bases: 7. The CDR3 consists of 16 residues. CDR3 DNA: TGTGCCAGCAGCATATCCGGGACAGGGGTCTCCTACGAGCAGTACTTC. It yields the protein CASSISGTGVSYEQYF.

In its sample, this clonotype was seen a few times. The rearrangement links TRBV30 to TRBJ1-2, with D tentatively TRBD1 (6 bases). V lost 0 bases and J 4 bases, leaving 15 bases between the germline ends. There are 15 residues in the CDR3. Germline lookup yields CDR1 GTSNPN and CDR2 SVGIG (reference sequence). The CDR3 is CAWSVRTVGLYGYTF. In DNA form, the CDR3 reads TGTGCCTGGAGTGTACGGACAGTCGGCCTCTATGGCTACACCTTC.

The chain couples TRBV10-1 to TRBJ1-2; D might be TRBD1 (5 bases). The ends were cut back, 6 bases at V and 6 bases at J, with 14 bases in the middle. This CDR3 has 13 residues. Germline CDR1 reads WNHNN; CDR2 reads SYGVQD (reference sequence). For the CDR3, the DNA is TGCGCCAGCAGCCCGGGGCACTTGGATGGCTACACCTTC. Translated: CASSPGHLDGYTF.